The present T cell receptor (beta chain) was sequenced within a study of T-cell memory formation after mild COVID-19. Study-wide results and limits: CD8+ contracting clones occupied EMRA, while CD4+ ones occupied mainly CM and EM.

CDR3 length equals 15 residues. Trimming shortened V by 3 bases and J by 4 bases, and 15 bases separated the two germline ends. Germline lookup yields CDR1 SGHRS and CDR2 YFSETQ. TCRdb reanalysed the 5' RACE reads using MiXCR and keeps one entry per CDR3 protein. The table lists about 140,000 distinct CDR3 sequences, roughly 14% of them singletons. Comment on this clonotype: The antigen remains undetermined.

The sample was PBMCs or a T cell subset sorted from them (not recorded which). The clonotype comes from an adult woman who had mild COVID-19 (a few samples of this study predate the infection). Cell type and time point are not known. V is TRBV5-1 and J is TRBJ2-3; D unresolved. Here the CDR3 reads CASSSAPPTADTQYF. In DNA, the CDR3 is TGCGCCAGCAGCTCGGCCCCCCCCACGGCAGATACGCAGTATTTT.